This T cell receptor beta chain was sequenced during a study of cytomegalovirus exposure and HLA in healthy donors. Study conclusions and caveats: As immune exposure information, only CMV serostatus was available. Apparent HLA restriction characterized most CMV-associated TCR beta chains in a later analysis. The authors judged a highly shared variant cluster likely a sequencing artifact.

A remark on this clone: The target antigen is unknown.

The PCR contained 60 Vbeta and 13 Jbeta primers. Profiled with immunoSEQ multiplex PCR; TCRdb holds only in-frame clones, not every one. The sample yields 110,000 or so clones, around 73% seen once. Germline CDR1 and CDR2: LNHNV and YYDKDF (reference sequence). The CDR3 has 16 amino acids. Trimming shortened V by 3 bases and J by 2 bases, and 16 bases separated the two germline ends. All the people who gave samples were healthy bone marrow donors. The receptor comes from a man in his forties in good health and CMV-seronegative. The sample consisted of PBMCs. J is TRBJ1-2 and V is TRBV15, with a possible D match to TRBD1 (6 bases). CDR3: CATSSSGTPANYGYTF. The DNA for the CDR3 is TGTGCCACCAGCAGCTCGGGGACACCTGCCAACTATGGCTACACCTTC.